This is a list of T cell receptor beta chains from one sample in a study of blood T cell repertoires in COVID-19. The protocol was immunoSEQ multiplex PCR, while the TCRdb copy is restricted to in-frame clones and leaves out a portion. This sample has about 190,000 clones; 82% occur once, and the top ten carry approximately 8.1%. The specimen sequenced was peripheral blood. The receptors stem from a woman aged 55-70 years with COVID-19, enrolled during active disease. Each CDR3 is given with its conserved first and last residue. The D gene is left open where the match is weak. For some rows the clone size is stated as once, few or many, or as a class when expanded; others skip it.

J gene: TRBJ1-5
V gene: TRBV7-2
D gene: TRBD1
clone size: NA
CDR3 DNA: TGTGCCAGCAGCTACCGACAGGGGAATCAGCCCCAGCATTTT
CDR3 protein: CASSYRQGNQPQHF

J gene: TRBJ2-7
V gene: TRBV5-8
D gene: TRBD2
clone size: NA
CDR3 DNA: TGTGCCAGCAGCTTGGCGTTTGGACTAGCGGGAAACTACGAGCAGTACTTC
CDR3 protein: CASSLAFGLAGNYEQYF

J gene: TRBJ2-1
V gene: TRBV15
D gene: TRBD2
clone size: NA
CDR3 DNA: TGTGCCACCAGCAGAGATGGGGGGGAAGCCAGCTCCTACAATGAGCAGTTCTTC
CDR3 protein: CATSRDGGEASSYNEQFF

J gene: TRBJ2-1
V gene: TRBV6-1
D gene: NA
clone size: NA
CDR3 DNA: TGTGCCAGCAGTGACGCCAGATCCTACAATGAGCAGTTCTTC
CDR3 protein: CASSDARSYNEQFF

J gene: TRBJ1-2
V gene: TRBV28
D gene: NA
clone size: NA
CDR3 DNA: TGTGCCAGCAGTTCGGCGGGACGGTGGGGCTACACCTTC
CDR3 protein: CASSSAGRWGYTF

J gene: TRBJ1-2
V gene: TRBV19
D gene: NA
clone size: NA
CDR3 DNA: TGTGCCAGTAGTAGCGACAAGGGGCCCTATGGCTACACCTTC
CDR3 protein: CASSSDKGPYGYTF

J gene: TRBJ1-3
V gene: TRBV28
D gene: NA
clone size: NA
CDR3 DNA: TGTGCCAGCAGTTTACCAGGACAGAACTCTGGAAACACCATATATTTT
CDR3 protein: CASSLPGQNSGNTIYF

J gene: TRBJ2-3
V gene: TRBV5-6
D gene: TRBD2
clone size: NA
CDR3 DNA: TGTGCCAGCTGGACTAGCTCCACAGATACGCAGTATTTT
CDR3 protein: CASWTSSTDTQYF

J gene: TRBJ1-4
V gene: TRBV24-1
D gene: TRBD1
clone size: NA
CDR3 DNA: TGTGCCACCAGTGACGGACAGGGAGTCTATGAAAAACTGTTTTTT
CDR3 protein: CATSDGQGVYEKLFF

J gene: TRBJ2-2
V gene: TRBV7-2
D gene: TRBD2
clone size: NA
CDR3 DNA: TGTGCCAGCAGCTTAGGACTAGCGGGGAACACCGGGGAGCTGTTTTTT
CDR3 protein: CASSLGLAGNTGELFF

J gene: TRBJ2-1
V gene: TRBV28
D gene: NA
clone size: NA
CDR3 DNA: TGTGCCAGTAGAGTTAGCTCCTACAATGAGCAGTTCTTC
CDR3 protein: CASRVSSYNEQFF

J gene: TRBJ2-5
V gene: TRBV5-6
D gene: NA
clone size: NA
CDR3 DNA: TGTGCCAGCAGCAATAGCGGAGAGACCCAGTACTTC
CDR3 protein: CASSNSGETQYF

J gene: TRBJ1-2
V gene: TRBV2
D gene: NA
clone size: NA
CDR3 DNA: TGTGCCAGCAGCCTACGCCAGGGCCGTTATGGCTACACCTTC
CDR3 protein: CASSLRQGRYGYTF

J gene: TRBJ2-3
V gene: TRBV28
D gene: TRBD1
clone size: once
CDR3 DNA: TGTGCCAGCAGTTTGGGGTTTACAGGGGTGGCAGATACGCAGTATTTT
CDR3 protein: CASSLGFTGVADTQYF